One T cell receptor (beta chain) is described in this entry. Its antigen is unknown. TCRdb reprocessed the RT-PCR reads with MiXCR, giving one entry per CDR3 protein. This sample carries 400,000 to 650,000 distinct CDR3 sequences, 6.5% to 8% of them seen once, and the ten largest clones take 10% to 15%. CDR3 length: 16 amino acids. Germline CDR1 and CDR2: LGHNA and YSLEER. Trimming cost V 0 bases and J 7 bases; bases outside gene matches: 6. The data belong to a study of response to subunit inactivated influenza vaccine. General observations from the study: With each seasonal influenza vaccination, the authors suggested, few new T cells are recruited.

The receptor was derived from a man in his fifties or sixties who received an inactivated influenza vaccine. The V gene is TRBV4-3, the J gene TRBJ2-1; 10 nucleotides match TRBD2. The sample here was PBMCs from blood, taken 23 months after vaccination. CDR3 DNA: TGCGCCAGCAGCCAAGAGAGGACTAGCGGTCATAATGAGCAGTTCTTC. Protein product: CASSQERTSGHNEQFF.